These T cell receptor beta chains were read from a single sample in a study of blood T cell repertoires in COVID-19. Repertoires were generated with immunoSEQ multiplex PCR, while TCRdb's copy carries only in-frame clones and drops some. The repertoire consists of 110,000 to 150,000 clones, with 84% occurring once and the leading ten covering approximately 6.5%. The specimen was peripheral blood. These receptor sequences come from a human donor in a cohort sampled during active COVID-19. Each CDR3 is given with its conserved first and last residue. The D gene is left open where the match is weak. Clone size is given for some rows only: seen once, a few or many times, or a class if the clone is expanded.

TRBV7-3	TRBJ1-3	.	.	TGTGCCAGCAGCTTGCATGCGTCCCCCGGAAACACCATATATTTT	CASSLHASPGNTIYF
TRBV2	TRBJ1-3	TRBD1	few	TGTGCCAGCAGTGGAAGAGACAGGGTCTCTGGAAACACCATATATTTT	CASSGRDRVSGNTIYF
TRBV10-3	TRBJ2-6	.	.	TGTGCCATCGGGGGGGCGGGGGCGCTCTCTGGGGCCAACGTCCTGACTTTC	CAIGGAGALSGANVLTF
TRBV4-2	TRBJ1-1	.	.	TGTGCCAGCAGCGAGAGGGTGGGCGCTGAAGCTTTCTTT	CASSERVGAEAFF
TRBV18	TRBJ2-1	TRBD2	.	TGTGCCAGCTCACCGGACCGGGGGGTTGAGCAGTTCTTC	CASSPDRGVEQFF
TRBV4-3	TRBJ1-2	.	once	TGCGCCAGCAGCCAGGGGATTGCGGGGATCTATGGCTACACCTTC	CASSQGIAGIYGYTF
TRBV3-1/TRBV3-2	TRBJ1-6	.	.	TGTGCCAGCAGGGGTGCAGGGTGGGGTTCACCCCTCCACTTT	CASRGAGWGSPLHF
TRBV7-2	TRBJ2-1	TRBD2	.	TGTGCCAGCAGTTCCCGCGGGGGATACAATGAGCAGTTCTTC	CASSSRGGYNEQFF
TRBV25-1	TRBJ2-7	.	.	TGTGCCAGCAGCCGGGGGGCCGGGTACGAGCAGTACTTC	CASSRGAGYEQYF
TRBV7-9	TRBJ2-3	TRBD2	.	TGTGCCAGCAGCTTTTCTAGCGGGGGGTTCACAGATACGCAGTATTTT	CASSFSSGGFTDTQYF
TRBV3-1/TRBV3-2	TRBJ1-4	.	.	TGTGCCAGCAGCCAAGATCCCGCGGCTAATGAAAAACTGTTTTTT	CASSQDPAANEKLFF
TRBV28	TRBJ2-5	.	.	TGTGCCAGCAGCCTTGGCGGGTCCCAAGAGACCCAGTACTTC	CASSLGGSQETQYF
TRBV19	TRBJ2-2	.	.	TGTGCCAGTAGTACAGGCGTTACGAACACCGGGGAGCTGTTTTTT	CASSTGVTNTGELFF
TRBV5-1	TRBJ1-3	.	.	TGCGCCAGCAGCTCCTGGGGCGGAAACACCATATATTTT	CASSSWGGNTIYF
TRBV27	TRBJ2-1	.	.	TGTGCCAGCAGGATCGGGCAGGGCGCCTACAATGAGCAGTTCTTC	CASRIGQGAYNEQFF
TRBV7-2	TRBJ1-2	TRBD1	.	TGTGCCAGCAGCCCTATCACGGGACAGGGGGCCGTCACCTTC	CASSPITGQGAVTF